This TCR beta chain was sequenced in a study of T cells in Graves' hyperthyroidism and ophthalmopathy. Study-level findings and limits: A model of 13 V-J pairs discriminated ophthalmopathy from stable hyperthyroidism. Ophthalmopathy, which appeared later, was predicted by the model a median roughly 6.5 months before onset.

This clonotype has at least ten counts. Its antigen is as yet unknown. V lost 4 bases and J 3 bases, leaving 12 bases between the germline ends. The CDR3 runs to 15 residues. Germline CDR1 is SGHAT and CDR2 is FQNNGV. Regions amplified from RNA transcripts were the TCR beta CDR3 regions. With the HTBI primer set, the TCR CDR3 went through a first round of RT-PCR. MiXCR, run by TCRdb on the multiplex PCR reads, gives a single entry per CDR3 protein. The table has roughly 500,000 distinct CDR3 sequences, approximately 49% seen once. The material sequenced was peripheral blood or thyroid tissue (not recorded which). The sequence was collected from an adult woman with Graves' disease, either hyperthyroidism or ophthalmopathy (not recorded which). The chain uses TRBV11-2 and TRBJ1-4; no definite D call. The CDR3 here is CASSSFQGSNEKLFF. The CDR3 DNA follows: TGTGCCAGCAGCTCCTTCCAAGGATCTAATGAAAAACTGTTTTTT.